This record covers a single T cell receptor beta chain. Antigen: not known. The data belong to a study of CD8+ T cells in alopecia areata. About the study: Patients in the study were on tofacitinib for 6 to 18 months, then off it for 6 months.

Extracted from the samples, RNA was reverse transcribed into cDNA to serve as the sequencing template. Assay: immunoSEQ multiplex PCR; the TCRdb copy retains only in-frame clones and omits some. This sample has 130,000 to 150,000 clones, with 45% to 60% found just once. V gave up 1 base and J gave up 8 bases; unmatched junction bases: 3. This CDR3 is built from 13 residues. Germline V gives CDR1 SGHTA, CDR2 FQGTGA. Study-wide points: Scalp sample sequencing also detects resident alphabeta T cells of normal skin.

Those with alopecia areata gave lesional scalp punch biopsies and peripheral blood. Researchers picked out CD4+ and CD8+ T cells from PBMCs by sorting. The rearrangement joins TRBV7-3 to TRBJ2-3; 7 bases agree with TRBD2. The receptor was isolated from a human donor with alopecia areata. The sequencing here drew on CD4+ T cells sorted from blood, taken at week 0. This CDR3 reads CASSLKTSSTQYF. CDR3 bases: TGTGCCAGCAGCTTAAAGACTAGCAGTACGCAGTATTTT. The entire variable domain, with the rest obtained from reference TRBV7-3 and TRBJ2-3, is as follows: GAGVSQTPSNKVTEKGKYVELRCDPISGHTALYWYRQSLGQGPEFLIYFQGTGAADDSGLPNDRFFAVRPEGSVSTLKIQRTERGDSAVYLCASSLKTSSTQYFGPGTRLTVL.